The 27 T cell receptor beta chains below were found in one sample sequenced in a study of OX40 agonist ivuxolimab in advanced cancers. Sequencing was performed with immunoSEQ multiplex PCR; in TCRdb, only in-frame clones are kept and a portion is missing. The sample shows 50,000 to 65,000 clones, 70% to 90% of them seen only once. The material sequenced was CD4+ or CD8+ T cells sorted from blood, taken in a trial of the OX40 agonist ivuxolimab. The origin of the receptors is an adult with an advanced solid tumor such as melanoma, head and neck, liver or kidney cancer.

The V call is TRBV28, the J call TRBJ2-5; 7 bases are a match to TRBD2. The J call may not be correct, given that the DNA end is closer to TRBJ2-7. The CDR3 is 14 residues long. Germline V gives CDR1 MDHEN, CDR2 SYDVKM. This chain's CDR3 is CASGTPGLFYEQYF. The CDR3 region has the DNA TGTGCCAGCGGAACCCCGGGACTATTCTACGAGCAGTACTTC.

The genes are TRBV5-1 and TRBJ1-4, with D perhaps TRBD1 (5 bases). Between the trimmed V and J ends, which lost 6 bases and 7 bases, there was a span of 19 bases. The CDR3 consists of 15 residues. CDR1 is SGHRS and CDR2 is YFSETQ in the germline V gene. The CDR3 loop reads CASTPVGGRGEKLFF. The CDR3 DNA reads as TGCGCCAGCACCCCTGTGGGGGGGAGGGGTGAAAAACTGTTTTTT.

This chain connects TRBV7-9 to TRBJ2-7, with a tentative D call TRBD1 (6 bases). Germline CDR1 reads SEHNR; CDR2 reads FQNEAQ (reference sequence). CDR3 size: 14 residues. With 2 bases removed from V and 0 bases from J, the gap between germline ends came to 8 bases. The CDR3 DNA reads as TGTGCCAGCAGCTTATTGGGGGCCTCCTACGAGCAGTACTTC. Its protein is CASSLLGASYEQYF.

This chain joins TRBV10-2 and TRBJ1-1; D not certain. Germline V CDR1 and CDR2: WSHSY, SAAADI. V was clipped by 6 bases and J by 9 bases, with 14 bases between them. This CDR3 has 12 amino acids. The CDR3, as DNA: TGCGCCAGCAGATCCATTGAAAGGCAAGCTTTCTTT. Translation: CASRSIERQAFF.

The genes are TRBV15 and TRBJ2-3, with a weak D call TRBD2 (5 bases). The CDR3 is made up of 14 amino acids. V was trimmed by 2 bases and J by 1 base, leaving 7 bases between them. CDR1 is LNHNV and CDR2 is YYDKDF in the germline V gene (reference sequence). CDR3 amino acids: CATSRSGGTDTQYF. The CDR3 DNA reads as TGTGCCACCAGCAGAAGCGGAGGCACAGATACGCAGTATTTT.

In this sample, this clone turned up once. The J gene is TRBJ2-2, the V gene TRBV5-4; possibly TRBD2 for D (7 bases). Trimming stripped 4 bases from V and 4 bases from J, with 14 bases between. This CDR3 contains 15 residues. Germline assignment: CDR1 SGHNT and CDR2 YYREEE (reference sequence). The CDR3 sequence: CASSPGLGGTGELFF. The DNA of the CDR3 is TGTGCCAGCAGCCCCGGACTAGGGGGCACCGGGGAGCTGTTTTTT.

The chain is built from TRBV11-1 and TRBJ1-1; 11 bases are shared with TRBD1. The junction had 5 bases not matched to a gene; V was cut back by 4 bases and J by 4 bases. The CDR3 contains 15 residues. The germline V gene encodes CDR1 SGHAT and CDR2 FQDESV (reference sequence). Here the CDR3 reads CASSSGTGGGTEAFF. As DNA, the CDR3 is TGTGCCAGCAGCTCGGGGACAGGGGGGGGCACTGAAGCTTTCTTT.

The chain joins TRBV19 to TRBJ2-5, with D possibly TRBD2 on 6 matching bases. The CDR3 spans 15 residues. Germline loops: CDR1 LNHDA, CDR2 SQIVND (reference sequence). Between the trimmed V and J ends, which lost 6 bases and 4 bases, there was a span of 18 bases. CDR3 in amino acids: CASSYDGGGRETQYF. The DNA of the CDR3 is TGTGCCAGTAGCTACGACGGCGGAGGGAGAGAGACCCAGTACTTC.

The chain couples TRBV7-9 to TRBJ2-2, with D possibly called TRBD1 or TRBD2 (6 bases each). The CDR3 is made up of 17 amino acids. V dropped 0 bases and J dropped 4 bases, with 15 bases sitting between them. Germline CDR1 and CDR2: SEHNR and FQNEAQ (reference sequence). DNA of the CDR3: TGTGCCAGCAGCTTAGCCCGGAGGGGGGATGGCACCGGGGAGCTGTTTTTT. This translates into CASSLARRGDGTGELFF.

V gene TRBV30 combines with J gene TRBJ1-1, with a possible D match to TRBD1 (5 bases). Trimming shortened V by 0 bases and J by 1 base, and 12 bases separated the two germline ends. There are 15 residues in the CDR3. From germline, CDR1 is GTSNPN and CDR2 SVGIG (reference sequence). In DNA, the CDR3 is TGTGCCTGGAGTGTGGGGGGGGATTGGAACACTGAAGCTTTCTTT. Protein sequence: CAWSVGGDWNTEAFF. The complete variable domain, with remaining parts taken from reference TRBV30 and TRBJ1-1, reads SQTIHQWPATLVQPVGSPLSLECTVEGTSNPNLYWYRQAAGRGLQLLFYSVGIGQISSEVPQNLSASRPQDRQFILSSKKLLLSDSGFYLCAWSVGGDWNTEAFFGQGTRLTVV.

The table lists this clone with a count of one. The chain is built from TRBV7-3 and TRBJ2-3; 12 nucleotides align to TRBD2. V shed 5 bases and J 5 bases; nucleotides not matched to a gene: 5. This CDR3 comprises 15 residues. CDR1 is SGHTA and CDR2 is FQGTGA in the germline V gene. Here the CDR3 DNA reads TGTGCCAGCAGCCCCACGGGACTAGCGGGAGATACGCAGTATTTT. Translating it yields CASSPTGLAGDTQYF.

This clone was detected once. V gene TRBV5-1 combines with J gene TRBJ2-3; 12 nucleotides match TRBD2. V trimming: 4 bases; J trimming: 1 base; junction bases outside the gene matches: 4. Germline-derived CDR1 and CDR2 are SGHRS and YFSETQ. The CDR3 runs 16 residues. Here the CDR3 DNA reads TGCGCCAGCAGCACGACTAGCGGGGGCCGCACAGATACGCAGTATTTT. It codes for CASSTTSGGRTDTQYF.

The sample holds a few counts of this clone. The chain employs TRBV30 and TRBJ2-3; possible D gene TRBD2, 6 bases. Trimming removed 3 bases at V and 1 base at J, with 14 bases between. The germline gives CDR1 GTSNPN, CDR2 SVGIG (reference sequence). The CDR3 runs to 15 residues. The CDR3 sequence is CAWSEWGTGTDTQYF. Here the CDR3 DNA reads TGTGCCTGGAGCGAGTGGGGGACTGGCACAGATACGCAGTATTTT.

The chain combines TRBV7-6 with TRBJ1-1; D may be TRBD1 (6 bases). V lost 2 bases, J lost 4 bases, and 14 bases lay in between. CDR1 is SGHVS and CDR2 is FNYEAQ in the germline V gene. This CDR3 comprises 15 residues. CDR3 nucleotide sequence: TGTGCCAGCAGCTTAATAGGGCAGGGGATCACTGAAGCTTTCTTT. This translates into CASSLIGQGITEAFF.

The chain joins TRBV20-1 to TRBJ1-4; D is unresolved. CDR1 and CDR2 (germline): DFQATT, SNEGSKA (reference sequence). The length of the CDR3 is 11 residues. Between the trimmed V and J ends, which lost 6 bases and 8 bases, there was a span of 10 bases. This chain's CDR3 is CSAFSGEKLFF. CDR3 nucleotide sequence: TGCAGTGCCTTTAGTGGAGAAAAACTGTTTTTT.

This sequence joins TRBV28 and TRBJ2-1, with a tentative D call TRBD2 (5 bases). Trimming removed 5 bases from V and 9 bases from J, with 17 bases in between. CDR3 size: 14 residues. The germline CDR1 and CDR2 sequences are MDHEN and SYDVKM. Here the CDR3 reads CASSPERLVTEQFF. As DNA, the CDR3 is TGTGCCAGCAGTCCAGAGCGGTTGGTGACTGAGCAGTTCTTC. Full variable domain (remainder filled in from reference TRBV28 and TRBJ2-1): DVKVTQSSRYLVKRTGEKVFLECVQDMDHENMFWYRQDPGLGLRLIYFSYDVKMKEKGDIPEGYSVSREKKERFSLILESASTNQTSMYLCASSPERLVTEQFFGPGTRLTVL.

The rearrangement joins TRBV19 to TRBJ1-5; 7 bases agree with TRBD1. Trimming cost V 3 bases and J 7 bases; bases outside gene matches: 9. The CDR3 has 15 amino acids. CDR1 is LNHDA and CDR2 is SQIVND in the germline V gene (reference sequence). DNA of the CDR3: TGTGCCAGTAGTATGGGGGGCAGGGGGATACAGCCCCAGCATTTT. It codes for CASSMGGRGIQPQHF.

The rearrangement links TRBV28 to TRBJ2-1, with 9 bases that match TRBD1. The CDR3 is 17 residues long. CDR1 and CDR2 from the germline V gene are MDHEN and SYDVKM. Germline trimming cut 3 bases from V and 2 bases from J; bases unmatched to any gene: 8. CDR3 nucleotides: TGTGCCAGCAGTTTGGGACAGGGACCGTGGACCTACAATGAGCAGTTCTTC. Its protein is CASSLGQGPWTYNEQFF.

This rearrangement joins TRBV18 to TRBJ2-2, with D unresolved. Germline lookup yields CDR1 KGHSH and CDR2 LQKENI. CDR3 length: 12 residues. Trimming stripped 4 bases from V and 8 bases from J, with 8 bases between. The CDR3, as DNA: TGTGCCAGCTCACTTGGAATTGGGGAGCTGTTTTTT. Protein: CASSLGIGELFF.

This clone has only a few counts. The chain joins TRBV11-2 to TRBJ2-7; 10 nucleotides line up with TRBD1. With V trimmed by 6 bases and J by 2 bases, 7 bases remained unmatched. The germline CDR1 and CDR2 sequences are SGHAT and FQNNGV. The CDR3 loop spans 15 amino acids. CDR3 sequence: CASSYPGTGAYEQYF. DNA for the CDR3: TGTGCCAGCAGTTACCCCGGGACAGGGGCCTACGAGCAGTACTTC.

CDR3 DNA sequence: TGTGCCAGCTCATCTAACACAGATACGCAGTATTTT. Translated, it gives CASSSNTDTQYF. This chain joins TRBV18 and TRBJ2-3; D gene unclear. The CDR3 covers 12 residues. V lost 5 bases to trimming and J lost 2 bases, with 5 bases between them. The V gene's germline CDR1 is KGHSH and CDR2 LQKENI.

The rearrangement links TRBV4-2 to TRBJ2-3; 7 nucleotides match TRBD2. CDR1 LGHNA and CDR2 YNFKEQ come from the germline V gene. J gave up 2 bases and V 4 bases, and 18 bases lay outside the gene matches. The CDR3 runs 19 residues. CDR3 nucleotides: TGTGCCAGCAGCCCGTTAAGCGCGGGAGCGGACTTAACCACAGATACGCAGTATTTT. Translation: CASSPLSAGADLTTDTQYF.

The gene calls are TRBV6-5 and TRBJ1-3; D gene unclear. Germline V gives CDR1 MNHEY, CDR2 SVGAGI. Trimming removed 4 bases from V and 0 bases from J, with 13 bases in between. The CDR3 runs 16 residues. This CDR3 reads CASSSTSAGSGNTIYF. Written as DNA, the CDR3 is TGTGCCAGCAGTTCTACTTCGGCAGGCTCTGGAAACACCATATATTTT.

This clone was seen only once. The chain combines TRBV10-1 with TRBJ2-3; 10 bases agree with TRBD1. Germline V lookup: CDR1 WNHNN, CDR2 SYGVQD (reference sequence). CDR3 length: 15 residues. Trimming took 6 bases from V and 2 from J; bases not matched to a gene: 5. This CDR3 is CASSSGTGVTDTQYF. The CDR3 DNA is TGCGCCAGCAGCTCCGGGACAGGGGTCACAGATACGCAGTATTTT.

The chain carries TRBV4-1 and TRBJ2-4, with D maybe TRBD1 (7 bases). The CDR3 runs to 16 residues. CDR1 is MGHRA and CDR2 is YSYEKL in the germline V gene. With 1 base removed from V and 8 bases from J, the gap between germline ends came to 18 bases. The CDR3 coding sequence is TGCGCCAGCAGCCAAGGAGGGACAGTAAGGGGGGACATTCAGTACTTC. It yields the protein CASSQGGTVRGDIQYF.

The CDR3: CASSLRISGTATYNEQFF. The CDR3 DNA is TGTGCCAGCAGTTTACGGATTTCCGGGACAGCTACCTACAATGAGCAGTTCTTC. The chain combines TRBV27 with TRBJ2-1, with 7 bases fitting TRBD1. CDR1 MNHEY and CDR2 SMNVEV come from the germline V gene (reference sequence). With V trimmed by 2 bases and J by 2 bases, 12 bases remained unmatched. The CDR3 is 18 amino acids.

The V call is TRBV2, the J call TRBJ2-1; D may match TRBD1 or TRBD2 (6 bases each). Trimming took 3 bases from V and 2 from J, leaving 11 bases between them. Germline loops: CDR1 SNHLY, CDR2 FYNNEI. The CDR3 is 15 amino acids. CDR3 coding DNA: TGTGCCAGCAGTGACATGGGGGGCACCTACAATGAGCAGTTCTTC. This encodes CASSDMGGTYNEQFF.